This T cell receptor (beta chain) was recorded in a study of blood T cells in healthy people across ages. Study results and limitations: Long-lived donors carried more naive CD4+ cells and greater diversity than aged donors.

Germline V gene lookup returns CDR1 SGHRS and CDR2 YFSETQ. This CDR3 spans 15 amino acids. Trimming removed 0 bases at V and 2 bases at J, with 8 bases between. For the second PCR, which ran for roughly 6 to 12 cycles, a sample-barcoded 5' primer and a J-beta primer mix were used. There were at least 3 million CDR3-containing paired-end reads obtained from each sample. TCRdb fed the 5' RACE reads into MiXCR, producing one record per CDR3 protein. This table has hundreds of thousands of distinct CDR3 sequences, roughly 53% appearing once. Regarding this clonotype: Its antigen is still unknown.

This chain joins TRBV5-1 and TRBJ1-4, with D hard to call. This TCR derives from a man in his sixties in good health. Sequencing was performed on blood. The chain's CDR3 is CASSLGMGTNEKLFF. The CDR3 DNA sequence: TGCGCCAGCAGCTTGGGTATGGGCACTAATGAAAAACTGTTTTTT.